These 24 T cell receptor beta chains originate from one sample sequenced in a study of metastatic and nonmetastatic thyroid tumors. TCRdb reassembled clones from the PCR reads with MiXCR. The data contain about 40,000 clones, roughly 11% of them seen just once; the ten biggest clones take up around 25%. Thyroid surgery was performed in patients who had received no treatment beforehand. The sequenced sample consisted of blood. These receptors were taken from a female donor with papillary thyroid cancer or a benign thyroid nodule (not recorded which). Some clones in this sample may be carry-over from other donors' samples.

This clone was seen ten or more times. The V and J genes are TRBV11-2 and TRBJ2-3; no clear D gene. The CDR3 has 18 amino acids. V lost 1 base and J lost 1, with 18 bases in between. CDR1 and CDR2 (germline): SGHAT, FQNNGV. The CDR3 sequence: CASSLVKFWDMGTDTQYF. The CDR3 DNA is TGTGCCAGCAGCTTAGTAAAATTTTGGGATATGGGCACAGATACGCAGTATTTT.

This clone was seen many times. This rearrangement joins TRBV20-1 to TRBJ1-2; D remains ambiguous. V dropped 0 bases and J dropped 2 bases, with 10 bases sitting between them. Germline CDR1 DFQATT, CDR2 SNEGSKA (reference sequence). The CDR3 contains 14 residues. The CDR3 spells CSARDGRTNYGYTF. The CDR3 DNA reads as TGCAGTGCTAGAGATGGACGGACCAACTATGGCTACACCTTC.

There are many counts of this clone. The chain has TRBV4-3 and TRBJ2-3; D is unresolved. The V gene's germline CDR1 is LGHNA and CDR2 YSLEER. The CDR3 runs 15 residues. The ends were cut back, 4 bases at V and 2 bases at J, with 13 bases in the middle. The DNA of the CDR3 is TGCGCCAGCAGCCTTCGACTGGGGAACACAGATACGCAGTATTTT. It yields the protein CASSLRLGNTDTQYF.

Judged by abundance, this clone is medium-sized. A read error may produce the germline difference seen at one junction end. The gene calls are TRBV20-1 and TRBJ2-7; tentative D call: TRBD1 (6 bases). Germline V gene lookup returns CDR1 DFQATT and CDR2 SNEGSKA (reference sequence). The CDR3 runs to 15 residues. The CDR3 loop is CSARPGTILSSEQYF. DNA of the CDR3: TGCAGTGCTAGACCTGGGACAATTCTCTCCTCCGAGCAGTACTTC.

There are many counts of this clone. The genes are TRBV6-5 and TRBJ1-5, with no clear D. Germline loops: CDR1 MNHEY, CDR2 SVGAGI. Trimming took off 2 bases at V and 11 bases at J, with 16 bases between the two ends. The CDR3 is 14 residues long. In DNA, the CDR3 is TGTGCCAGCAGTTACCGCACGGTGGGTACGTCCCAGCATTTT. Its translation: CASSYRTVGTSQHF.

This clone was recorded many times. V and J are TRBV29-1 and TRBJ2-1; 7 nucleotides line up with TRBD1. The V and J ends lost 7 bases and 5 bases, in that order; junction bases with no gene match: 8. Germline CDR1 reads SQVTM; CDR2 reads ANQGSEA. The CDR3 has 13 amino acids. The CDR3 here is CSANRGQNNEQFF. In DNA, the CDR3 is TGCAGCGCGAATAGGGGACAGAACAATGAGCAGTTCTTC.

This clone was observed at least ten times. The V call is TRBV30, the J call TRBJ2-1, with D uncertain. Germline CDR1 is GTSNPN and CDR2 is SVGIG (reference sequence). The V end lost 1 base, the J end lost 5 bases, and 6 bases lay between the germline ends. The CDR3 runs 12 residues. The CDR3 DNA sequence: TGTGCCTGGAGTGGCAGGAACAATGAGCAGTTCTTC. Its protein product is CAWSGRNNEQFF.

This clone was seen many times. This chain connects TRBV6-1 to TRBJ1-1; 7 bases fit TRBD1. The CDR3 has 13 amino acids. V shed 7 bases and J 2 bases; nucleotides not matched to a gene: 4. Germline CDR1 reads MNHNS; CDR2 reads SASEGT. The CDR3 region is CASTGTENTEAFF. The CDR3 DNA reads TGTGCCAGCACCGGGACAGAAAACACTGAAGCTTTCTTT.

This clone was counted many times. The chain links TRBV2 to TRBJ1-5, with unresolved D. Per germline, CDR1 SNHLY and CDR2 FYNNEI. The CDR3 length is 13 residues. Trimming left V 6 bases short and J 6 bases short, with 12 bases between. CDR3 protein: CASSPGFGQPQHF. DNA for the CDR3: TGTGCCAGCAGCCCAGGTTTTGGTCAGCCCCAGCATTTT.

This clone was seen at least ten times. A much larger clone lies one base from this, so it may be a read error. This CDR3 is also generated by other DNA sequences in the sample. This rearrangement joins TRBV28 to TRBJ2-7; 10 bases line up with TRBD1. The germline gives CDR1 MDHEN, CDR2 SYDVKM. V gave up 4 bases and J gave up 0 bases; unmatched junction bases: 9. This CDR3 spans 17 amino acids. The CDR3 sequence: CASSSPDRGHVSYEQYF. The CDR3 coding sequence is TGTGCCAGCAGTTCGCCTGACAGGGGGCACGTCTCCTACGAGCAGTACTTC.

This clone has at least ten counts. The chain uses TRBV7-2 and TRBJ2-7; D not certain. The V end was cut by 5 bases, the J end by 9 bases, with 17 bases between. In germline, CDR1 is SGHTA, CDR2 FQGNSA. This CDR3 is built from 13 residues. CDR3 coding DNA: TGTGCCAGCAGCGAACGCACTTTAAGAGCGCAGTACTTC. Its translation: CASSERTLRAQYF.

This clone was detected ten times or more. The chain links TRBV19 to TRBJ2-7; 7 positions match TRBD2. Germline lookup yields CDR1 LNHDA and CDR2 SQIVND (reference sequence). Germline trimming cut 4 bases from V and 10 bases from J; bases unmatched to any gene: 7. The CDR3 consists of 12 residues. CDR3 sequence (DNA): TGTGCCAGTAGTACCTCTAGCGGCGTACAGTACTTC. Residues: CASSTSSGVQYF. The complete variable domain, with remaining parts taken from reference TRBV19 and TRBJ2-7, reads DGGITQSPKYLFRKEGQNVTLSCEQNLNHDAMYWYRQDPGQGLRLIYYSQIVNDFQKGDIAEGYSVSREKKESFPLTVTSAQKNPTAFYLCASSTSSGVQYFGPGTRLTVT.

This clone was seen ten or more times. The chain couples TRBV2 to TRBJ2-1; D perhaps matches TRBD2 (5 bases). Germline V gene data show CDR1 as SNHLY and CDR2 as FYNNEI. Trimming took 1 base from V and 4 from J, leaving 17 bases between them. The CDR3 length is 17 residues. The DNA of the CDR3 is TGTGCCAGCAGTGAAGACGCGGAGTCTACGGGGTACAATGAGCAGTTCTTC. Amino acid sequence: CASSEDAESTGYNEQFF.

V and J are TRBV6-1 and TRBJ1-2; D gene unclear. Germline V gene sequence: CDR1 MNHNS, CDR2 SASEGT. Between the trimmed V and J ends, which lost 3 bases and 3 bases, there was a span of 11 bases. This CDR3 is built from 14 residues. As DNA, the CDR3 is TGTGCCAGCAGTGACACATTACGGTACTATGGCTACACCTTC. This encodes CASSDTLRYYGYTF.

Many counts were recorded for this clone. This specimen includes other DNA sequences encoding the same CDR3. J is TRBJ2-4 and V is TRBV5-1; 7 positions agree with TRBD2. V trimming: 3 bases; J trimming: 7 bases; junction bases outside the gene matches: 16. Per the germline V gene, CDR1 is SGHRS and CDR2 is YFSETQ. The CDR3 extends over 17 amino acids. This CDR3 reads CASSSESGTPGGNIQYF. DNA of the CDR3: TGCGCCAGCAGCTCTGAATCCGGGACTCCCGGGGGGAACATTCAGTACTTC.

The sample holds many counts of this clone. V usage is TRBV7-9 and J usage is TRBJ1-4; D is unresolved. Looked up from germline, CDR1 is SEHNR and CDR2 is FQNEAQ (reference sequence). The CDR3 spans 18 residues. Trimming cost V 5 bases and J 3 bases, with 22 bases left between them. The CDR3 region is CASSLVGATGVSNEKLFF. The DNA for the CDR3 is TGTGCCAGCAGCCTAGTAGGTGCGACCGGGGTTTCTAATGAAAAACTGTTTTTT.

The rearrangement joins TRBV7-2 to TRBJ1-2, with D perhaps matching TRBD1 (6 bases). The germline V gene has CDR1 SGHTA and CDR2 FQGNSA. V shed 4 bases and J shed 8 bases, with 11 bases lying between them. There are 12 residues in the CDR3. The CDR3 protein is CASSSGGIGYTF. The DNA for the CDR3 is TGTGCCAGCAGCTCCGGGGGCATCGGCTACACCTTC.

This clone has only a few counts. This may be a read error, as it is one base from a much larger clone. The chain has TRBV18 and TRBJ1-4; 7 bases are a match to TRBD1. Per germline, CDR1 KGHSH and CDR2 LQKENI. The CDR3 is made up of 15 amino acids. CDR3 region: CASSTGVTTNEKLLF. CDR3 coding DNA: TGTGCCAGCTCAACAGGGGTGACAACTAATGAAAAACTGCTTTTT.

This clone showed up just a few times. A much bigger clone sits one base away, suggesting this may be a read error. The gene calls are TRBV7-9 and TRBJ1-2, with D uncertain. The CDR3 has 12 amino acids. V was trimmed by 2 bases and J by 4 bases, leaving 5 bases between them. CDR1 and CDR2 (germline): SEHNR, FQNEAQ (reference sequence). The CDR3 region has the DNA TGTGCCAGCAGCTTACGGTGCTATGGCTACACCTTC. The encoded protein is CASSLRCYGYTF.

This clone was observed at least ten times. CDR3 sequence reads: CSARRTFGTYEQYF. The CDR3 DNA follows: TGCAGTGCTAGAAGAACGTTTGGTACCTACGAGCAGTACTTC. The rearrangement joins TRBV20-1 to TRBJ2-7; unclear D gene. Between the trimmed V and J ends, which lost 2 bases and 2 bases, there was a span of 13 bases. The CDR3 loop spans 14 amino acids. Germline CDR1 DFQATT, CDR2 SNEGSKA (reference sequence).

This clone was picked up many times. The chain couples TRBV13 to TRBJ1-2, with 8 bases identical to TRBD1. CDR1 is PRHDT, CDR2 FYEKMQ, per germline (reference sequence). With 5 bases clipped from V and 8 bases from J, the junction kept 7 bases outside the gene matches. This CDR3 contains 13 residues. The CDR3 nucleotides read TGTGCCAGCAGCCACCGGGACAGGTCGGGCTACACCTTC. Translating it yields CASSHRDRSGYTF.

The table lists this clone with many counts. This same CDR3 is encoded by further DNA sequences in the sample. This chain links TRBV6-1 with TRBJ1-2, with no clear D. This CDR3 comprises 15 residues. V was trimmed by 2 bases and J by 3 bases, leaving 13 bases between them. The germline V gene encodes CDR1 MNHNS and CDR2 SASEGT. Here the CDR3 reads CASSERPTEDYGYTF. The CDR3 bases are TGTGCCAGCAGTGAACGGCCAACAGAGGACTATGGCTACACCTTC.

This clone was counted ten times or more. The genes are TRBV4-1 and TRBJ2-2, with D perhaps given as TRBD1 or TRBD2 (5 bases each). V gave up 4 bases and J gave up 7 bases, with 22 bases separating them. The CDR3 has 17 residues. Germline loops: CDR1 MGHRA, CDR2 YSYEKL. CDR3 DNA: TGCGCCAGCAGCCCCACTAGGGGCAGCGCCTTAGGCGGGGAGCTGTTTTTT. The encoded protein is CASSPTRGSALGGELFF.

This chain connects TRBV6-1 to TRBJ1-2; D gene ambiguous. Germline assignment: CDR1 MNHNS and CDR2 SASEGT. V gave up 5 bases and J gave up 3 bases, with 10 bases separating them. This CDR3 is built from 13 residues. The CDR3 DNA is TGTGCCAGCAGTCCGGACGGAGACTATGGCTACACCTTC. Translating it yields CASSPDGDYGYTF.